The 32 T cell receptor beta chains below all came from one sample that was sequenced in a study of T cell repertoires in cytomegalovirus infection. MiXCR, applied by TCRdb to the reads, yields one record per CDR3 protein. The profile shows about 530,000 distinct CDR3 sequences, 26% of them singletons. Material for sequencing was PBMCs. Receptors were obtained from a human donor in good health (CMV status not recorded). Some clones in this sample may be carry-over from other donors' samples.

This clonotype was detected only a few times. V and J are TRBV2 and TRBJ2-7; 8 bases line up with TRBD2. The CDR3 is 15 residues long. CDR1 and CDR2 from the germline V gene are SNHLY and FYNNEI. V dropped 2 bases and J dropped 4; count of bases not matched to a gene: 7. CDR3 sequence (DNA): TGTGCCAGCAGTGAACCGAGACTAGCGAGATACGAGCAGTACTTC. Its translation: CASSEPRLARYEQYF.

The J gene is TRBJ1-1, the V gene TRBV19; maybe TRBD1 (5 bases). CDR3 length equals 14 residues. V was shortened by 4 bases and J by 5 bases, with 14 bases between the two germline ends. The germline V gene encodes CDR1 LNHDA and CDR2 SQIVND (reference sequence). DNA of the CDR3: TGTGCCAGTAGTAAGGCCGGGGCGAGGACTGAAGCTTTCTTT. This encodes CASSKAGARTEAFF. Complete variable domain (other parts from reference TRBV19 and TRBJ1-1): DGGITQSPKYLFRKEGQNVTLSCEQNLNHDAMYWYRQDPGQGLRLIYYSQIVNDFQKGDIAEGYSVSREKKESFPLTVTSAQKNPTAFYLCASSKAGARTEAFFGQGTRLTVV.

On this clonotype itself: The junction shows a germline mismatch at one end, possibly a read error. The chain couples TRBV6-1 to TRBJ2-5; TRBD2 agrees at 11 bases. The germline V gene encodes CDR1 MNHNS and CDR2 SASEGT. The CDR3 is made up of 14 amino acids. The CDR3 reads CASGTSGSQEIQYF. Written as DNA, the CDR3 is TGTGCCAGCGGAACTAGCGGGAGTCAAGAGATCCAGTACTTC.

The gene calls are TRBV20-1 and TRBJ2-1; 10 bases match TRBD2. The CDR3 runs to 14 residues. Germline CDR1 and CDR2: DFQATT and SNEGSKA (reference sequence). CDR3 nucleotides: TGCGGGATGTACGGCCTAGCGGGAGCCCATGAGCAGTTCTTC. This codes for CGMYGLAGAHEQFF.

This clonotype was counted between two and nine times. The CDR3 DNA follows: TGTGCCAGCAGGGTAGGAGCTGGCGGGGAGCTGTTTTTT. It codes for CASRVGAGGELFF. The chain combines TRBV28 with TRBJ2-2; D remains unclear. V lost 6 bases and J 7 bases, leaving 12 bases between the germline ends. There are 13 residues in the CDR3. Germline V lookup: CDR1 MDHEN, CDR2 SYDVKM. Looking up the rest from reference TRBV28 and TRBJ2-2 gives the full variable domain: DVKVTQSSRYLVKRTGEKVFLECVQDMDHENMFWYRQDPGLGLRLIYFSYDVKMKEKGDIPEGYSVSREKKERFSLILESASTNQTSMYLCASRVGAGGELFFGEGSRLTVL.

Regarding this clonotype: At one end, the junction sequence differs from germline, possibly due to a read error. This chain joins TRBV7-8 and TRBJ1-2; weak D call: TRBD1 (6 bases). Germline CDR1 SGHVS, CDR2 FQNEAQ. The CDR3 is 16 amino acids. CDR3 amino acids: CASSSFLVQGPDGYTF. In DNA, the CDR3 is TGTGCCAGCAGCTCCTTTCTCGTTCAGGGGCCAGATGGCTATACCTTC.

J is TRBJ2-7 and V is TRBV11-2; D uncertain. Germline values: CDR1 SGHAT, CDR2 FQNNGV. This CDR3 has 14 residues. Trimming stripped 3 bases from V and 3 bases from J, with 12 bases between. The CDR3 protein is CASSFSQKSYEQYF. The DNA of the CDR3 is TGTGCCAGCAGCTTTTCACAGAAAAGCTACGAGCAGTACTTC.

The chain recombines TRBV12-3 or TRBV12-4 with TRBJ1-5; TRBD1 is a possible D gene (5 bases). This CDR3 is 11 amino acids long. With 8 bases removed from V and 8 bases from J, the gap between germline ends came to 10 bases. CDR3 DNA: TGTGCCAGCGGTTCGGGGGAGCCCCAGCATTTT. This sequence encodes CASGSGEPQHF.

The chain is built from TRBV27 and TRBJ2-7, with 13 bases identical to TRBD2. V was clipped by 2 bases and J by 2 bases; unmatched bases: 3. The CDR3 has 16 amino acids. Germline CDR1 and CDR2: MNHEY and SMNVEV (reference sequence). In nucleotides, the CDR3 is TGTGCCAGCAGTTTAACCGGACTAGCGGGAGCCTACGAGCAGTACTTC. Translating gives CASSLTGLAGAYEQYF.

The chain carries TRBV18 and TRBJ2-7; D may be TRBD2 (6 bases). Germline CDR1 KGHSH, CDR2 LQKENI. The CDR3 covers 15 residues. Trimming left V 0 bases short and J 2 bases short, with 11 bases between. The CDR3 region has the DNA TGTGCCAGCTCACCACCCAGCGGAGGGGCCTACGAGCAGTACTTC. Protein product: CASSPPSGGAYEQYF.

The CDR3 DNA reads as TGTGCCAGTAATTTGGGCCGGGGGAACACTGAAGCTTTCTTT. Translation gives CASNLGRGNTEAFF. The rearrangement links TRBV19 to TRBJ1-1; no definite D call. Trimming removed 7 bases from V and 1 base from J, with 13 bases in between. Germline-derived CDR1 and CDR2 are LNHDA and SQIVND (reference sequence). The CDR3 consists of 14 residues.

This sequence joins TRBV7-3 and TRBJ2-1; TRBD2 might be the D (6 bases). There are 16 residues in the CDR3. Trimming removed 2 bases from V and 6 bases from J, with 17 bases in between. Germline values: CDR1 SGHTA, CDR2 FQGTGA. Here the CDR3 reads CASSLWGGNSGNEQFF. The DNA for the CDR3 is TGTGCCAGCAGCTTATGGGGCGGGAATTCAGGCAATGAGCAGTTCTTC.

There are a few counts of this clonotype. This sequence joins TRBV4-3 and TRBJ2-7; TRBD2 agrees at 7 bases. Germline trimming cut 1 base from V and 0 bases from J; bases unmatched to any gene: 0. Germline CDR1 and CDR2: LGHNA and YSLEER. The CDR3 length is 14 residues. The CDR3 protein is CASSQGGSSYEQYF. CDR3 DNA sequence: TGCGCCAGCAGCCAAGGCGGGAGCTCCTACGAGCAGTACTTC.

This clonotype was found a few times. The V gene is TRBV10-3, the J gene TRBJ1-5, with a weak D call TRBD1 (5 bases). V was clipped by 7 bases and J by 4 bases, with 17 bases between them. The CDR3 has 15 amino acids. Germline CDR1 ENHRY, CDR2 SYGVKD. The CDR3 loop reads CAIKDTPGRNQPQHF. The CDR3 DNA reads TGTGCCATCAAGGACACCCCTGGACGGAATCAGCCCCAGCATTTT.

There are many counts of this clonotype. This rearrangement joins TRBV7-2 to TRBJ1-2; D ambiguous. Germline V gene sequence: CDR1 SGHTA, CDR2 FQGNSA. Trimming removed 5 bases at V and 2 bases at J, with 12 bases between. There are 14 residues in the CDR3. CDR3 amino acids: CASSPPGRNYGYTF. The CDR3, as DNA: TGTGCCAGCAGCCCACCCGGGAGAAACTATGGCTACACCTTC. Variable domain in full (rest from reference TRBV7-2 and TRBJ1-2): GAGVSQSPSNKVTEKGKDVELRCDPISGHTALYWYRQSLGQGLEFLIYFQGNSAPDKSGLPSDRFSAERTGGSVSTLTIQRTQQEDSAVYLCASSPPGRNYGYTFGSGTRLTVV.

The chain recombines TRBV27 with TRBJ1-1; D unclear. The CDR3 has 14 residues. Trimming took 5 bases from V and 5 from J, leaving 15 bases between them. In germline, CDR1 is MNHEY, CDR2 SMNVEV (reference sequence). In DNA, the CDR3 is TGTGCCAGCAGTATACTTGGGTCTCTAACTGAAGCTTTCTTT. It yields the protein CASSILGSLTEAFF.

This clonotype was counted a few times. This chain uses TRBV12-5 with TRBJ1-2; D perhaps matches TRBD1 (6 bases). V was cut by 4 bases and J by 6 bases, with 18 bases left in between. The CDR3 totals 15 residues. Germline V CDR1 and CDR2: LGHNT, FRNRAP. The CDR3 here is CASGSERTVGNGYTF. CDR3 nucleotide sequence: TGTGCTAGTGGTTCCGAGAGGACAGTAGGCAATGGCTACACCTTC. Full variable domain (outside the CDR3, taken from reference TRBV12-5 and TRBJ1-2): DARVTQTPRHKVTEMGQEVTMRCQPILGHNTVFWYRQTMMQGLELLAYFRNRAPLDDSGMPKDRFSAEMPDATLATLKIQPSEPRDSAVYFCASGSERTVGNGYTFGSGTRLTVV.

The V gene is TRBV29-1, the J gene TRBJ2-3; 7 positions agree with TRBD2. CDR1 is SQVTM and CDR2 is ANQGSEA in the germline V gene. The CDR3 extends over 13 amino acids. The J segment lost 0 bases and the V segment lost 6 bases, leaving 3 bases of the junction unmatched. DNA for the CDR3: TGCAGCGTCCTTAGCGGGAGCACAGATACGCAGTATTTT. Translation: CSVLSGSTDTQYF.

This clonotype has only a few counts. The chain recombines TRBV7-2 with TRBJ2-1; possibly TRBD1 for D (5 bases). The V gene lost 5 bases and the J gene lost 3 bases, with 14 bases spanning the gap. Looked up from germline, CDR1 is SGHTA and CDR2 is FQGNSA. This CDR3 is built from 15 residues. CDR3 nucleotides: TGTGCCAGCAGCCCTGTAGGGGTACGCTACAATGAGCAGTTCTTC. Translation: CASSPVGVRYNEQFF. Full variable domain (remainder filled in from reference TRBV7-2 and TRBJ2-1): GAGVSQSPSNKVTEKGKDVELRCDPISGHTALYWYRQSLGQGLEFLIYFQGNSAPDKSGLPSDRFSAERTGGSVSTLTIQRTQQEDSAVYLCASSPVGVRYNEQFFGPGTRLTVL.

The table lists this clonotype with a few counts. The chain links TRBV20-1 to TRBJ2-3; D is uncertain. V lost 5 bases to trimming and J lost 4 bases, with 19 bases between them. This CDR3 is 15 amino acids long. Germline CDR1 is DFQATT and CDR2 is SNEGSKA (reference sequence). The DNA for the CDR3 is TGCAGTGCTCTAGATTCCTCCGGGTCCCCAGATACGCAGTATTTT. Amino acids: CSALDSSGSPDTQYF.

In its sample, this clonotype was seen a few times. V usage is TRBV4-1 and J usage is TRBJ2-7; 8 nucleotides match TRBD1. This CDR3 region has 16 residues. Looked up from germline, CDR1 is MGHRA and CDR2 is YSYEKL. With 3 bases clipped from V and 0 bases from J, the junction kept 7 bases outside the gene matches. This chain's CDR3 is CASSHSRDRSSYEQYF. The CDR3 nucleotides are TGCGCCAGCAGCCACTCCCGGGACAGGAGCTCCTACGAGCAGTACTTC.

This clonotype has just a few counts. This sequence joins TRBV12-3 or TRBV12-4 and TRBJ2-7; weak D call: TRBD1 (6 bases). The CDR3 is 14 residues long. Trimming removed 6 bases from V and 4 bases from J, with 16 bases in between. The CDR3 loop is CASSRGTGRYEQYF. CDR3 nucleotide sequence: TGTGCCAGCAGCAGGGGAACAGGGCGATACGAGCAGTACTTC.

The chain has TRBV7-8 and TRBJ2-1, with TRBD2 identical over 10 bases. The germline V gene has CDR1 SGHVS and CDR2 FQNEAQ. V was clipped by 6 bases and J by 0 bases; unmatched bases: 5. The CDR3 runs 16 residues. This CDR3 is CASRPPSGSSYNEQFF. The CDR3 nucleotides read TGTGCCAGCAGACCGCCTAGCGGGAGCTCCTACAATGAGCAGTTCTTC.

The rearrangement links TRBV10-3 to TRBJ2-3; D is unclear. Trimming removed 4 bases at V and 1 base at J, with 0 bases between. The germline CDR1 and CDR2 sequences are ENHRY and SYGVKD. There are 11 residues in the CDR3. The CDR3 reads CAISGTDTQYF. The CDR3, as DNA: TGTGCCATCAGTGGCACAGATACGCAGTATTTT.

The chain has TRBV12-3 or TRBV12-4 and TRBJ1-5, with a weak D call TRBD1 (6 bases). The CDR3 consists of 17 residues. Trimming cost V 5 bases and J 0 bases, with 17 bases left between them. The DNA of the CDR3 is TGTGCCAGCAGTCCCGGATCCGGGACAAGTAGCAATCAGCCCCAGCATTTT. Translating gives CASSPGSGTSSNQPQHF.

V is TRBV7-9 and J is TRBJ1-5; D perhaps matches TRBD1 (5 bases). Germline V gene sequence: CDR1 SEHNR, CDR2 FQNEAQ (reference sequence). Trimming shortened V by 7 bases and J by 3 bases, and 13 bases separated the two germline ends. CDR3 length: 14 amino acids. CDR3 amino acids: CASNGVGDNQPQHF. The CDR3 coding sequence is TGTGCCAGCAACGGTGTGGGGGACAATCAGCCCCAGCATTTT.

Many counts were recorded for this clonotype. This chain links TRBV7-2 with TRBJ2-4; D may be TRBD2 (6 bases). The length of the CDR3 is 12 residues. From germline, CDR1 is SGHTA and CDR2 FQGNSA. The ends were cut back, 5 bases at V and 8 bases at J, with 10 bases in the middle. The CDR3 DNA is TGTGCCAGCAGCCTTCCGGGGGACATTCAGTACTTC. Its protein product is CASSLPGDIQYF.

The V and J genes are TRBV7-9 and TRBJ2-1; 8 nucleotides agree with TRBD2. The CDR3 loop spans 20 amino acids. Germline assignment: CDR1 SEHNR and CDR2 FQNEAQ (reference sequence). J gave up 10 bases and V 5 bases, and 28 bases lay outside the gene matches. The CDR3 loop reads CASSPRDLTGKLADPLEQFF. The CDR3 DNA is TGTGCCAGCAGCCCCAGGGACCTGACAGGAAAACTAGCGGACCCCCTCGAGCAGTTCTTC.

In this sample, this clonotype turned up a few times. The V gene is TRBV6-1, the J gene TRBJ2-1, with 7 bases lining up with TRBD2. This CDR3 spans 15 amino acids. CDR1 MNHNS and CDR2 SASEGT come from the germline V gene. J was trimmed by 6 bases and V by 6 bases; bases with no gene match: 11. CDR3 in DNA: TGTGCCAGCAGCGCCCTGGGAGGGGTTGGCAATGAGCAGTTCTTC. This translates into CASSALGGVGNEQFF.

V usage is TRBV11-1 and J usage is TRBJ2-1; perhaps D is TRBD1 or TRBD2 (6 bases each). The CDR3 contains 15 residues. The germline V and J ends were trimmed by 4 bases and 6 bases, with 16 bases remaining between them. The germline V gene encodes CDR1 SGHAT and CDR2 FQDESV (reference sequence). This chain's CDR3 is CASSSAERGVNEQFF. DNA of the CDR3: TGTGCCAGCAGCTCCGCAGAGAGGGGGGTCAATGAGCAGTTCTTC.

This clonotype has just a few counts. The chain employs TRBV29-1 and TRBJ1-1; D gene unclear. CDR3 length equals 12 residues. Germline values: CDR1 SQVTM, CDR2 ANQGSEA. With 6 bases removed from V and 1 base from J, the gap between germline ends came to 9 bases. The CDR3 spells CSVSAANTEAFF. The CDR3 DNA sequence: TGCAGCGTATCAGCTGCGAACACTGAAGCTTTCTTT.

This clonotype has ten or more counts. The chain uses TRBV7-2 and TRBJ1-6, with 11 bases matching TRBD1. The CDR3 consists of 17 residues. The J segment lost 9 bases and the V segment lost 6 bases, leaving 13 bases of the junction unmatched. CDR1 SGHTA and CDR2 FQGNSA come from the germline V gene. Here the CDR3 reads CASRGPGQGGRGSPLHF. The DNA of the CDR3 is TGTGCCAGCAGAGGTCCGGGACAGGGGGGAAGGGGTTCACCCCTCCACTTT.